These T cell receptor beta chains were read from a single sample in a study of T cell changes during pregnancy in multiple sclerosis. Data came from immunoSEQ multiplex PCR; TCRdb stores just in-frame clones and leaves some out. The profile shows approximately 83,000 clones, 85% to 95% of them singletons. Here the sequenced sample was peripheral blood, taken in the first trimester of pregnancy. These receptor sequences come from a female donor with multiple sclerosis, enrolled in a pregnancy study. The CDR3 runs from the conserved cysteine through the conserved F or W. The order of the fields is J gene, V gene, D gene, CDR3 protein, CDR3 DNA. The D gene is left open where the match is weak.

TRBJ2-2,TRBV4-1,.,CASSQEVAETGELFF,TGCGCCAGCAGCCAAGAGGTAGCGGAGACCGGGGAGCTGTTTTTT
TRBJ2-3,TRBV5-4,TRBD2,CASSHISGVSTDTQYF,TGTGCCAGCAGCCATATTAGCGGGGTTAGCACAGATACGCAGTATTTT
TRBJ1-2,TRBV27,.,CASSRDSGGYGYTF,TGTGCCAGCAGTCGAGATTCCGGGGGCTATGGCTACACCTTC
TRBJ2-1,TRBV29-1,TRBD2,CSGGTSGGHSYNEQFF,TGCAGCGGGGGGACTAGCGGGGGCCACTCCTACAATGAGCAGTTCTTC
TRBJ2-5,TRBV2,TRBD2,CASSEWTSAAETQYF,TGTGCCAGCAGTGAGTGGACTAGCGCTGCCGAGACCCAGTACTTC
TRBJ2-5,TRBV6-1,TRBD2,CASSEKFPPPAGVYQETQYF,TGTGCCAGCAGTGAAAAATTCCCCCCACCAGCGGGGGTTTACCAAGAGACCCAGTACTTC
TRBJ2-1,TRBV5-4,.,CASSLGRSTNNEQFF,TGTGCCAGCAGCTTGGGGAGGTCAACCAACAATGAGCAGTTCTTC
TRBJ2-1,TRBV6-5,.,CASSYSRSFSYNEQFF,TGTGCCAGCAGTTACTCCAGGTCGTTCTCCTACAATGAGCAGTTCTTC
TRBJ2-7,TRBV7-2,TRBD2,CASSSQVAGSKYEQYF,TGTGCCAGCAGCTCACAGGTAGCGGGGTCCAAGTACGAGCAGTACTTC
TRBJ2-1,TRBV11-2,.,CASSLEMGGSHFSYNEQFF,TGTGCCAGCAGCTTAGAAATGGGGGGTAGCCACTTCTCCTACAATGAGCAGTTCTTC
TRBJ2-2,TRBV11-3,TRBD2,CASSARATAGATNTGELFF,TGTGCCAGCAGCGCCCGGGCCACAGCGGGGGCTACGAACACCGGGGAGCTGTTTTTT
TRBJ1-5,TRBV6-5,TRBD1,CASSPGQGAPGAQHF,TGTGCCAGCAGCCCGGGACAGGGGGCTCCAGGGGCCCAGCATTTT
TRBJ2-5,TRBV9,TRBD2,CASSVGWSGGDGETQYF,TGTGCCAGCAGCGTAGGATGGAGCGGGGGGGATGGAGAGACCCAGTACTTC
TRBJ2-3,TRBV2,TRBD2,CAGRALAGGADTQYF,TGTGCCGGTAGGGCCCTAGCGGGGGGAGCAGATACGCAGTATTTT
TRBJ2-1,TRBV9,TRBD2,CASSPRGGTSGYNEQFF,TGTGCCAGCAGCCCACGAGGAGGGACTAGCGGTTACAATGAGCAGTTCTTC
TRBJ1-1,TRBV4-1,.,CASSWTETNTEAFF,TGCGCCAGCAGCTGGACAGAGACGAACACTGAAGCTTTCTTT
TRBJ1-1,TRBV5-1,.,CASSLEAMNTEAFF,TGCGCCAGCAGCTTGGAAGCCATGAACACTGAAGCTTTCTTT
TRBJ1-1,TRBV30,.,CAWSVVLREAFF,TGTGCCTGGAGTGTGGTACTTCGGGAAGCTTTCTTT
TRBJ1-1,TRBV11-2,.,CASSPIAGHTEAFF,TGTGCCAGCAGCCCAATCGCGGGGCACACTGAAGCTTTCTTT
TRBJ2-1,TRBV7-3,.,CASSLTGNEQFF,TGTGCCAGCAGCTTGACGGGGAATGAGCAGTTCTTC
TRBJ1-2,TRBV11-2,TRBD1,CASSFSQGAGGYTF,TGTGCCAGCAGTTTTAGTCAGGGGGCCGGCGGCTACACCTTC
TRBJ2-6,TRBV6-4,.,CASSEGAEGANVLTF,TGTGCCAGCAGTGAGGGGGCGGAGGGGGCCAACGTCCTGACTTTC